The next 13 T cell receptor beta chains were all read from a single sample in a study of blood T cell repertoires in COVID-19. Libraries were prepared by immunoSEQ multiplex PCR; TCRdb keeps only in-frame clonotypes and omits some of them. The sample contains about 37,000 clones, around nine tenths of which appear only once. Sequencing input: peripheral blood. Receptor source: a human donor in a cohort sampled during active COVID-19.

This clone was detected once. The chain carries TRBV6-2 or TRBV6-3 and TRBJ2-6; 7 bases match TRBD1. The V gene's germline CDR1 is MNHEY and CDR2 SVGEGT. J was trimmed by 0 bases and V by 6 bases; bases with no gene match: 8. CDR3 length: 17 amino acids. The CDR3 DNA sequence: TGTGCCAGCAGCGACCGGGACAGCTTCTCTGGGGCCAACGTCCTGACTTTC. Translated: CASSDRDSFSGANVLTF.

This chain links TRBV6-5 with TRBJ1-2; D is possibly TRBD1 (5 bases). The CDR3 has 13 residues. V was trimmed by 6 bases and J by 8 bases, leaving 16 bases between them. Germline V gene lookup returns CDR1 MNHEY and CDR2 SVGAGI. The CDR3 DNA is TGTGCCAGCAGATCGGGACTTATAATGGGCTACACCTTC. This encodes CASRSGLIMGYTF.

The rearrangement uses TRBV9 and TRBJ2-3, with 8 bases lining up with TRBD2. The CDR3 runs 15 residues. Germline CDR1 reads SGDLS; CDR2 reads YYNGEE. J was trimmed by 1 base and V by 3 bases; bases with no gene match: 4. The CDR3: CASSATGGGTDTQYF. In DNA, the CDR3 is TGTGCCAGCAGCGCCACCGGGGGGGGCACAGATACGCAGTATTTT.

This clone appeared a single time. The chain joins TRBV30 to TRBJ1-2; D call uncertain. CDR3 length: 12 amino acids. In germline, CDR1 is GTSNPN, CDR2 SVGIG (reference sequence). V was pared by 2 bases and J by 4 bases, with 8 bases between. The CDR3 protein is CAWSISVYGYTF. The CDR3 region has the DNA TGTGCCTGGAGTATATCAGTCTATGGCTACACCTTC.

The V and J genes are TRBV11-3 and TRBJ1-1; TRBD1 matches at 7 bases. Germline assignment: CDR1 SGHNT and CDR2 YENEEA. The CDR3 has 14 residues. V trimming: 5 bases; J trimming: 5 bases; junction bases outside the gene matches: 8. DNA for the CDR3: TGTGCCAGCAGCGAAACAGGGGTGGGGACTGAAGCTTTCTTT. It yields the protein CASSETGVGTEAFF.

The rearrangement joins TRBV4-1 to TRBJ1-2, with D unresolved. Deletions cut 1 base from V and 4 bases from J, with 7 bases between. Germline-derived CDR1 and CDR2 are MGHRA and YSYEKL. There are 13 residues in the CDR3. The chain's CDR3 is CASSQGSIYGYTF. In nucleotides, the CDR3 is TGCGCCAGCAGCCAAGGGTCTATCTATGGCTACACCTTC.

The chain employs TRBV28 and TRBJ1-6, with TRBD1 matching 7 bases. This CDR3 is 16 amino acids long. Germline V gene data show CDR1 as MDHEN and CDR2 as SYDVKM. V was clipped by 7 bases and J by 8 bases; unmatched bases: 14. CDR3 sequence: CASTNAKQGSHSPLHF. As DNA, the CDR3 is TGTGCCAGCACCAATGCTAAACAGGGGTCGCATTCACCCCTCCACTTT.

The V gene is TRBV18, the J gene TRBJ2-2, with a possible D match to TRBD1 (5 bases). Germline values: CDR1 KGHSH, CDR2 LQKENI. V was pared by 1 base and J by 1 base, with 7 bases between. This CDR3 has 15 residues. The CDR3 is CASSPQGQNTGELFF. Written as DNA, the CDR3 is TGTGCCAGCTCACCACAGGGGCAGAACACCGGGGAGCTGTTTTTT.

Here the CDR3 DNA reads TGCGCCAGCAGCTTGGACAGGGGGAACACCGGGGAGCTGTTTTTT. Its protein is CASSLDRGNTGELFF. The rearrangement links TRBV5-1 to TRBJ2-2; the match to TRBD1 covers 7 bases. This CDR3 has 15 amino acids. After removal of 0 bases from V and 1 base from J, the junction contained 0 bases not matched to a gene. Germline CDR1 is SGHRS and CDR2 is YFSETQ.

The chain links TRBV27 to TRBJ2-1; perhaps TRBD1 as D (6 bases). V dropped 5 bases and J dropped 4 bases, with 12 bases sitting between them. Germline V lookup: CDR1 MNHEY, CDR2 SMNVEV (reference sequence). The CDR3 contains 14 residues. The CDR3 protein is CASSRDNPYNEQFF. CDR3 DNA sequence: TGTGCCAGCAGTCGGGACAACCCTTACAATGAGCAGTTCTTC.

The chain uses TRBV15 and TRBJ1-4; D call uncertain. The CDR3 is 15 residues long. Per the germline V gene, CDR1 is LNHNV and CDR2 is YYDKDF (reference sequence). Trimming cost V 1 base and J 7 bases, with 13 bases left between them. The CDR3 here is CATSRGGGRSEKLFF. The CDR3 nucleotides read TGTGCCACCAGCAGAGGAGGCGGGAGGAGTGAAAAACTGTTTTTT.

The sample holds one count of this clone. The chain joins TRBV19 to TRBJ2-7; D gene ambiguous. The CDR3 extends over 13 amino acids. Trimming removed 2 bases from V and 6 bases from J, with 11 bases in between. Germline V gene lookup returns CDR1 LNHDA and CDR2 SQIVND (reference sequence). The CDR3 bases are TGTGCCAGTAGTATACGTGGGCCGTTCGAGCAGTACTTC. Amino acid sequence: CASSIRGPFEQYF.

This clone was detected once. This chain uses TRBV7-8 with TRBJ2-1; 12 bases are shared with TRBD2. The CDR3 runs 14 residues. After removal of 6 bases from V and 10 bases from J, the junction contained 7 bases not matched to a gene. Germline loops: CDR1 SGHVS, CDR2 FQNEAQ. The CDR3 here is CASSGLAGFGEQFF. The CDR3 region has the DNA TGTGCCAGCAGTGGACTAGCGGGGTTCGGGGAGCAGTTCTTC.